Below, 32 T cell receptor beta chains from the same sample are listed, as sequenced in a study of tumor and adjacent non-tumor tissue in lung cancer. This sample's RNA came from whole unsorted tissue. The library came from three nested PCR rounds adapted from ARM-PCR protocols. Using its own MiXCR run on the multiplex PCR reads, TCRdb lists one record per CDR3 protein. In the table there are 120,000 or so distinct CDR3 sequences, 66% of which are singletons. Sequenced input: lung tumor tissue. Source of these receptors: a man aged 25 to 40 with non-small cell lung cancer.

Note on this clonotype: At one end, the junction sequence differs from germline, possibly due to a read error. The rearrangement joins TRBV20-1 to TRBJ2-5; 10 nucleotides align to TRBD2. This CDR3 contains 15 residues. Germline CDR1 and CDR2: DFQATT and SNEGSKA (reference sequence). CDR3 nucleotides: TGCAGTGCTAGGGATTTTGGACTAGCGGAAGAGGCCCAGTACTTC. The encoded protein is CSARDFGLAEEAQYF.

The chain is built from TRBV6-5 and TRBJ1-1; the D gene is possibly TRBD1 (5 bases). Germline CDR1 is MNHEY and CDR2 is SVGAGI. Trimming shortened V by 2 bases and J by 2 bases, and 12 bases separated the two germline ends. This CDR3 is 15 amino acids long. The CDR3, as DNA: TGTGCCAGCAGTTACGCCGGGACGGGAAACACTGAAGCTTTCTTT. Protein: CASSYAGTGNTEAFF.

This clonotype was found many times. The chain carries TRBV6-2 or TRBV6-3 and TRBJ2-1, with 10 bases identical to TRBD2. The germline CDR1 and CDR2 sequences are MNHEY and SVGEGT. The CDR3 has 16 residues. The V and J ends lost 5 bases and 7 bases, in that order; junction bases with no gene match: 11. In nucleotides, the CDR3 is TGTGCCAGCAGTCTCCGCGCAGCGGGGGGGCAGAATGAGCAGTTCTTC. It specifies CASSLRAAGGQNEQFF.

This chain uses TRBV11-2 with TRBJ2-1; 14 positions match TRBD2. J was trimmed by 0 bases and V by 8 bases; bases with no gene match: 9. The CDR3 extends over 18 amino acids. Germline V gene data show CDR1 as SGHAT and CDR2 as FQNNGV. CDR3 loop: CASCLRLAGGSSYNEQFF. DNA of the CDR3: TGTGCCAGCTGCCTGCGACTAGCGGGAGGGAGCTCCTACAATGAGCAGTTCTTC.

This clonotype was found many times. This chain links TRBV29-1 with TRBJ1-1; D call uncertain. Germline V gives CDR1 SQVTM, CDR2 ANQGSEA. V gave up 7 bases and J gave up 6 bases, with 12 bases separating them. The CDR3 extends over 11 amino acids. The CDR3 reads CSGGGQAEAFF. The CDR3, as DNA: TGCAGCGGTGGAGGCCAGGCTGAAGCTTTCTTT.

About this clonotype: A much larger clone sits a single nucleotide away, making a read error possible. The chain employs TRBV12-3 or TRBV12-4 and TRBJ2-3, with D hard to call. The CDR3 spans 15 residues. CDR3 sequence (DNA): TGTGCCAGCAGTTTAGTATTTAGCAGCACAGATACGCGGTATTTT. This translates into CASSLVFSSTDTRYF.

In regard to this clonotype: The CDR3 carries no conserved terminal phenylalanine or tryptophan, so it likely arises from a read error. V usage is TRBV20-1 and J usage is TRBJ2-7, with D hard to call. The length of the CDR3 is 15 residues. Germline V gene data show CDR1 as DFQATT and CDR2 as SNEGSKA (reference sequence). The V gene lost 1 base and the J gene lost 0 bases, with 13 bases spanning the gap. CDR3 amino acids: CSARGGGLTSYEQYL. CDR3 nucleotide sequence: TGCAGTGCTAGAGGGGGTGGCCTGACCTCCTACGAGCAGTACTTA.

The V gene is TRBV6-2 or TRBV6-3, the J gene TRBJ1-5; D unclear. The V gene lost 11 bases and the J gene lost 5 bases, with 13 bases spanning the gap. CDR1 is MNHEY, CDR2 SVGEGT, per germline. This CDR3 is built from 12 residues. The CDR3 bases are TGTGCCTTCTCCGACATTCATCAGCCCCAGCATTTT. It codes for CAFSDIHQPQHF.

The chain couples TRBV11-3 to TRBJ2-1; no reliable D call. Germline V gene lookup returns CDR1 SGHNT and CDR2 YENEEA. CDR3 length: 13 residues. The CDR3: CACCPTPGNEQFF. The CDR3 DNA reads TGTGCTTGCTGCCCCACACCTGGCAATGAGCAGTTCTTC.

The chain couples TRBV5-1 to TRBJ2-1; D not resolved. The CDR3 has 11 residues. Between the trimmed V and J ends, which lost 2 bases and 5 bases, there was a span of 2 bases. Germline V gene sequence: CDR1 SGHRS, CDR2 YFSETQ. CDR3 DNA: TGCGCCAGCAGCTTCAACAATGAGCAGTTCTTC. It specifies CASSFNNEQFF.

In the case of this clonotype: Germline and junction disagree at one end, which may indicate a read error. This rearrangement joins TRBV10-3 to TRBJ2-7; no firm D call. Germline CDR1 and CDR2: ENHRY and SYGVKD. There are 14 residues in the CDR3. CDR3 protein: CAINESATAYEEYF. The CDR3, as DNA: TGTGCCATCAATGAGTCGGCTACCGCCTACGAGGAGTACTTC.

A remark on this clonotype: One end of the junction varies from germline; a read error may be responsible. The chain employs TRBV29-1 and TRBJ2-1, with D perhaps matching TRBD1 (5 bases). The germline V gene encodes CDR1 SQVTM and CDR2 ANQGSEA. CDR3 length: 17 amino acids. CDR3 sequence (DNA): TGCAGCGTTGAAGATCCGCTTGAGCAGGGATCGGACAATGAGCAGTTATTC. Its protein is CSVEDPLEQGSDNEQLF.

As for this clonotype: Because the CDR3 is missing its conserved closing phenylalanine or tryptophan, this is likely a read error. In DNA form, the CDR3 reads TGTGCCAGCAGCTCCGATAGGGAGACCCAGTACATC. It yields the protein CASSSDRETQYI. V usage is TRBV11-1 and J usage is TRBJ2-5, with D hard to call. The CDR3 extends over 12 amino acids. V lost 4 bases and J lost 5, with 8 bases in between. Germline CDR1 reads SGHAT; CDR2 reads FQDESV (reference sequence).

The genes are TRBV11-2 and TRBJ2-1, with D unresolved. This CDR3 spans 16 amino acids. The V end was cut by 10 bases, the J end by 1 base, with 20 bases between. CDR1 is SGHAT, CDR2 FQNNGV, per germline. The CDR3 nucleotides are TGTGCCATCAACTTATATGCTAGTGCGTCCTACAATGAGCAGTTCTTC. Translating it yields CAINLYASASYNEQFF.

A word on this clonotype: Germline and junction disagree at one end, which may indicate a read error. CDR3 nucleotides: TGTGCCAGCAGCCTCCAGAGCTCCTACAATGAGCAGCTCTTC. Amino acid sequence: CASSLQSSYNEQLF. The chain links TRBV13 to TRBJ2-1; D remains ambiguous. The CDR3 consists of 14 residues. CDR1 and CDR2 (germline): PRHDT, FYEKMQ (reference sequence).

The gene calls are TRBV4-1 and TRBJ1-2; D remains unclear. Looked up from germline, CDR1 is MGHRA and CDR2 is YSYEKL. Trimming took off 7 bases at V and 8 bases at J, with 23 bases between the two ends. The CDR3 runs to 15 residues. In DNA form, the CDR3 reads TGCGCCAGCAACCAGGTTAAAAGAGGGAGAGAGGGCTACACCTTC. Its protein product is CASNQVKRGREGYTF.

About this clonotype: A much more abundant neighbour one base away suggests this may be a read error. This chain joins TRBV4-1 and TRBJ2-5, with a tentative D call TRBD1 (6 bases). The V gene's germline CDR1 is MGHRA and CDR2 YSYEKL. There are 16 residues in the CDR3. CDR3 sequence: CASSQGTGISQETQHF. CDR3 coding DNA: TGCGCCAGCAGTCAGGGAACAGGGATCTCACAAGAGACCCAGCACTTC.

This clonotype was recorded many times. The V and J genes are TRBV6-1 and TRBJ2-1; 9 bases fit TRBD1. V trimming: 9 bases; J trimming: 6 bases; junction bases outside the gene matches: 12. CDR3 length equals 15 residues. From germline, CDR1 is MNHNS and CDR2 SASEGT. The chain's CDR3 is CASLRPGTGSNEQFF. The DNA for the CDR3 is TGTGCCAGTCTCCGTCCCGGGACAGGGAGCAATGAGCAGTTCTTC.

On this clonotype: A read error may be the cause here, since a much bigger clone is one base away. CDR3 in amino acids: CASSLGLAGLMSF. CDR3 bases: TGTGCCAGCAGTCTTGGACTAGCGGGACTTATGTCCTTC. This sequence joins TRBV6-5 and TRBJ2-5, with 12 bases aligning to TRBD2. The germline gives CDR1 MNHEY, CDR2 SVGAGI. The length of the CDR3 is 13 residues.

A note on this clonotype: This may stem from a read error, because a much larger clone lies one nucleotide away. The CDR3 DNA reads as TGTGCCAGCAGCCAAGACTTCCCTAGCGGAGATTCCTACGAGCAGTACTTC. This translates into CASSQDFPSGDSYEQYF. This chain links TRBV4-2 with TRBJ2-7, with TRBD2 matching 7 bases. The J segment lost 1 base and the V segment lost 0 bases, leaving 9 bases of the junction unmatched. The length of the CDR3 is 17 residues. The germline CDR1 and CDR2 sequences are LGHNA and YNFKEQ.

The chain joins TRBV20-1 to TRBJ1-5; 8 bases are shared with TRBD1. With V trimmed by 8 bases and J by 6 bases, 12 bases remained unmatched. This CDR3 has 14 residues. From germline, CDR1 is DFQATT and CDR2 SNEGSKA (reference sequence). CDR3 DNA sequence: TGCAGTTCCGTAGCAGGGGGCGAAAGTCAGCCCCAGCATTTT. This codes for CSSVAGGESQPQHF.

Comments on this clonotype: A much larger clone differs by one base, so this may be a read error. The chain joins TRBV6-6 to TRBJ1-2; perhaps TRBD1 as D (5 bases). The CDR3 is made up of 14 amino acids. The germline CDR1 and CDR2 sequences are MNHNY and SVGAGI (reference sequence). The CDR3 coding sequence is TGTGCCAGCAGTTATTCCGACGGGGACTATGGCTACATCTTC. Translated: CASSYSDGDYGYIF.

Of note for this clonotype: One end of the junction varies from germline; a read error may be responsible. The chain joins TRBV11-2 to TRBJ1-6; 7 bases are a match to TRBD1. This CDR3 has 14 amino acids. Germline CDR1 and CDR2: SGHAT and FQNNGV. CDR3: CVSSLAGGSAPLHF. The CDR3 coding sequence is TGTGTCAGCAGCTTAGCAGGGGGTTCGGCACCCCTCCACTTT.

The rearrangement links TRBV12-3 or TRBV12-4 to TRBJ2-5; 8 bases agree with TRBD1. This CDR3 contains 13 residues. The ends lost 6 bases at V and 5 bases at J; junction bases unmatched: 5. The CDR3 DNA sequence: TGTGCCAGCAGCCAGGGGGCAGGGGAGACCCAGTACTTC. It codes for CASSQGAGETQYF.

A note on this clonotype: One base away lies a much larger clone, so this may be a sequencing read error. The rearrangement links TRBV20-1 to TRBJ2-7, with D unresolved. Per the germline V gene, CDR1 is DFQATT and CDR2 is SNEGSKA (reference sequence). The V and J ends lost 6 bases and 2 bases respectively, with 14 bases between them. The CDR3 consists of 13 residues. The CDR3 spells CSAEGQLTYEQYF. DNA for the CDR3: TGCAGTGCGGAAGGGCAGCTGACCTACGAGCAGTACTTC.

This rearrangement joins TRBV6-5 to TRBJ2-5; D gene uncertain. Trimming stripped 7 bases from V and 5 bases from J, with 8 bases between. This CDR3 has 11 residues. Germline V gene data show CDR1 as MNHEY and CDR2 as SVGAGI. Here the CDR3 reads CASNPYETQYF. The DNA for the CDR3 is TGTGCCAGCAATCCATACGAGACCCAGTACTTC.

Notes on this clonotype: A much larger clonotype is one base distant, so this may be a read error. CDR3 amino acids: CASRAGALSYEQYF. The DNA of the CDR3 is TGTGCCAGCAGGGCAGGGGCCCTCTCCTACGAGCAGTACTTC. The chain employs TRBV6-1 and TRBJ2-7; a weak D match, TRBD1 (6 bases). CDR3 length equals 14 residues. CDR1 is MNHNS and CDR2 is SASEGT in the germline V gene. Between the trimmed V and J ends, which lost 6 bases and 0 bases, there was a span of 12 bases.

This clonotype was seen more than once but under ten times. The chain recombines TRBV5-4 with TRBJ2-3; TRBD1 aligns across 9 bases. Trimming at V came to 0 bases and at J to 5 bases, leaving 4 bases not matched to a gene. Looked up from germline, CDR1 is SGHNT and CDR2 is YYREEE (reference sequence). There are 15 residues in the CDR3. As DNA, the CDR3 is TGTGCCAGCAGCTTGGCACAGGGGGCCGTAGATACGCAGTATTTT. This gives the protein CASSLAQGAVDTQYF. The full variable domain, its missing parts supplied by reference TRBV5-4 and TRBJ2-3, is ETGVTQSPTHLIKTRGQQVTLRCSSQSGHNTVSWYQQALGQGPQFIFQYYREEENGRGNFPPRFSGLQFPNYSSELNVNALELDDSALYLCASSLAQGAVDTQYFGPGTRLTVL.

The chain uses TRBV10-2 and TRBJ2-5; D is unclear. Germline V gives CDR1 WSHSY, CDR2 SAAADI. The germline V and J ends were trimmed by 10 bases and 1 base, with 16 bases remaining between them. The CDR3 totals 14 residues. The CDR3 nucleotides are TGCGCCACCGCCGACGGTCGCCCCCAAGAGACCCAGTACTTC. Translating gives CATADGRPQETQYF.

With regard to this clonotype: This may come from a read error, since a much larger clone is one base off. The J gene is TRBJ2-3, the V gene TRBV20-1; no reliable D call. The CDR3 totals 16 residues. V was trimmed by 0 bases and J by 2 bases, leaving 15 bases between them. Looked up from germline, CDR1 is DFQATT and CDR2 is SNEGSKA (reference sequence). Here the CDR3 DNA reads TGCAGTGCTAGAGATGAGCTAGTCCACATCACAGATACGCAGTATTTT. Amino acid sequence: CSARDELVHITDTQYF.

Of note for this clonotype: Given a much more abundant clone one base away, this may be a read error. The chain links TRBV12-3 or TRBV12-4 to TRBJ2-5; tentatively, D is TRBD1 (6 bases). V dropped 1 base and J dropped 4 bases, with 13 bases sitting between them. The CDR3 has 15 amino acids. The CDR3 reads CASSLGQDWGETQYF. The DNA for the CDR3 is TGTGCCAGCAGTTTAGGACAGGATTGGGGAGAGACCCAGTACTTC.

Comments on this clonotype: One junction end does not reproduce the germline sequence, and a read error may be involved. This rearrangement joins TRBV11-3 to TRBJ2-2; TRBD2 might be the D (6 bases). Germline CDR1 is SGHNT and CDR2 is YENEEA. This CDR3 is 12 amino acids long. The CDR3, as DNA: TGTGCTAGTAGCTATGACGCCGGGGGGCTGTTTTTT. Its translation is CASSYDAGGLFF. Looking up the rest from reference TRBV11-3 and TRBJ2-2 gives the full variable domain: EAGVVQSPRYKIIEKKQPVAFWCNPISGHNTLYWYLQNLGQGPELLIRYENEEAVDDSQLPKDRFSAERLKGVDSTLKIQPAELGDSAVYLCASSYDAGGLFFGEGSRLTVL.